The 23 T cell receptor beta chains below all came from one sample that was sequenced in a study of metastatic and nonmetastatic thyroid tumors. With MiXCR, TCRdb called clones anew from the PCR reads. The sample lists approximately 86,000 clones; under 15% were seen once. Every patient was untreated before thyroid surgery. The sample comprised tumor tissue. The receptors originated from a female donor with papillary thyroid cancer or a benign thyroid nodule (not recorded which). Some clones in this sample may be carry-over from other donors' samples.

This clone came up many times. The V call is TRBV9, the J call TRBJ2-7; 9 bases agree with TRBD1. The germline V gene has CDR1 SGDLS and CDR2 YYNGEE. V lost 7 bases and J lost 2; bases outside the gene matches: 4. This CDR3 contains 13 residues. CDR3 coding DNA: TGTGCCAGCGGGAGGGACAGGGCCTACGAGCAGTACTTC. It codes for CASGRDRAYEQYF. The entire variable domain, with the rest obtained from reference TRBV9 and TRBJ2-7, is as follows: DSGVTQTPKHLITATGQRVTLRCSPRSGDLSVYWYQQSLDQGLQFLIQYYNGEERAKGNILERFSAQQFPDLHSELNLSSLELGDSALYFCASGRDRAYEQYFGPGTRLTVT.

This clone was counted at least ten times. V usage is TRBV30 and J usage is TRBJ2-5; D not certain. V lost 0 bases and J lost 5, with 13 bases in between. The CDR3 is 14 residues long. Per germline, CDR1 GTSNPN and CDR2 SVGIG (reference sequence). The CDR3 region has the DNA TGTGCCTGGAGTGTACTTCAAGGGCAGGAGACCCAGTACTTC. Its protein product is CAWSVLQGQETQYF.

In this sample, this clone turned up a few times. A read error may account for a junction end that differs from germline. V gene TRBV6-5 combines with J gene TRBJ2-3; no reliable D call. The CDR3 is 14 amino acids. Germline CDR1 is MNHEY and CDR2 is SVGAGI. The CDR3 nucleotides read TGTGCCAGCAGTTACAGGGATGTAGCATATACGCAGTGTTTT. Residues: CASSYRDVAYTQCF.

This clone was observed many times. The chain recombines TRBV20-1 with TRBJ2-7; the match to TRBD1 covers 7 bases. This CDR3 region has 15 residues. Germline CDR1 and CDR2: DFQATT and SNEGSKA (reference sequence). Trimming removed 0 bases from V and 5 bases from J; junction bases left unmatched: 10. The DNA for the CDR3 is TGCAGTGCTAGAGAAATGAGACAGGGCATCGACGAGCAGTACTTC. Translation: CSAREMRQGIDEQYF.

This clone was seen many times. V usage is TRBV4-2 and J usage is TRBJ1-1; 11 bases line up with TRBD1. This CDR3 contains 15 residues. CDR1 LGHNA and CDR2 YNFKEQ come from the germline V gene. V was clipped by 0 bases and J by 13 bases; unmatched bases: 10. The CDR3 sequence is CASSQEGRTGGNYFF. CDR3 DNA sequence: TGTGCCAGCAGCCAAGAGGGGAGGACAGGGGGCAACTATTTCTTT.

A few counts support this clone. The J gene is TRBJ2-2, the V gene TRBV29-1; no reliable D call. CDR1 and CDR2 (germline): SQVTM, ANQGSEA. The CDR3 has 14 amino acids. The CDR3 protein is CSGRSGEGTGELFF. In DNA form, the CDR3 reads TGCAGTGGAAGGTCAGGAGAAGGCACCGGGGAGCTGTTTTTT.

This clone has at least ten counts. The genes are TRBV6-2 or TRBV6-3 and TRBJ2-3; 9 bases align to TRBD1. Trimming took 2 bases from V and 6 from J; bases not matched to a gene: 12. Germline V gene data show CDR1 as MNHEY and CDR2 as SVGEGT. CDR3 length: 17 amino acids. This chain's CDR3 is CASSYPRTGAGSDTQYF. In DNA, the CDR3 is TGTGCCAGCAGTTACCCTAGGACAGGGGCAGGCTCGGATACGCAGTATTTT.

In this sample, this clone turned up many times. The V gene is TRBV30, the J gene TRBJ2-5, with 7 positions matching TRBD1. CDR1 is GTSNPN and CDR2 is SVGIG in the germline V gene (reference sequence). The CDR3 is 17 amino acids. V lost 2 bases and J lost 1; bases outside the gene matches: 13. CDR3 bases: TGTGCCTGGAGTTTCAGGGGGTCACGCAGTTTCCAAGAGACCCAGTACTTC. Residues: CAWSFRGSRSFQETQYF.

This clone was picked up many times. The rearrangement uses TRBV5-1 and TRBJ1-6; D is ambiguous. Deletions cut 0 bases from V and 0 bases from J, with 1 base between. The germline V gene encodes CDR1 SGHRS and CDR2 YFSETQ. This CDR3 contains 14 residues. Written as DNA, the CDR3 is TGCGCCAGCAGCTTGGGCTCCTATAATTCACCCCTCCACTTT. The encoded protein is CASSLGSYNSPLHF.

There are a few counts of this clone. The V call is TRBV10-1, the J call TRBJ2-3; 10 bases line up with TRBD2. The trim removed 3 bases at V and 2 bases at J, leaving 2 bases unmatched. Germline V gene data show CDR1 as WNHNN and CDR2 as SYGVQD (reference sequence). The CDR3 loop spans 15 amino acids. The CDR3, as DNA: TGCGCCAGCAGTGAAGGGACTAGCGACACAGATACGCAGTATTTT. Translation: CASSEGTSDTDTQYF.

Regarding this clone: A much larger clone sits a single nucleotide away, making a read error possible. Within the sample, other DNA sequences also encode this same CDR3. The rearrangement links TRBV2 to TRBJ1-1, with D tentatively TRBD1 (6 bases). The V end was cut by 11 bases, the J end by 8 bases, with 15 bases between. This CDR3 region has 11 residues. The germline V gene has CDR1 SNHLY and CDR2 FYNNEI. The CDR3 reads CAGGIESEAFF. In DNA, the CDR3 is TGTGCCGGGGGCATCGAGTCCGAAGCTTTCTTT.

A few counts support this clone. The chain combines TRBV7-8 with TRBJ2-1, with D possibly called TRBD1 or TRBD2 (5 bases each). The CDR3 has 13 amino acids. V was cut by 3 bases and J by 7 bases, with 10 bases left in between. CDR1 is SGHVS and CDR2 is FQNEAQ in the germline V gene. CDR3 in DNA: TGTGCCAGCAGCTTGGGGACCTCGAATGAGCAGTTCTTC. Protein sequence: CASSLGTSNEQFF.

The chain uses TRBV27 and TRBJ2-1; 10 positions match TRBD2. CDR1 and CDR2 from the germline V gene are MNHEY and SMNVEV (reference sequence). The V and J ends lost 4 bases and 0 bases, in that order; junction bases with no gene match: 12. This CDR3 is 19 amino acids long. For the CDR3, the DNA is TGTGCCAGCAGTTCGAGAGGTATTAGCGGGAGGAGCTCCTACAATGAGCAGTTCTTC. Protein: CASSSRGISGRSSYNEQFF.

There are many counts of this clone. The chain has TRBV6-1 and TRBJ1-1; tentative D call: TRBD1 (5 bases). V was shortened by 2 bases and J by 0 bases, with 10 bases between the two germline ends. This CDR3 has 15 residues. Germline assignment: CDR1 MNHNS and CDR2 SASEGT. CDR3 nucleotides: TGTGCCAGCAGTGAAAGGGGCAGCATGAACACTGAAGCTTTCTTT. Amino acid sequence: CASSERGSMNTEAFF.

This clone was detected ten times or more. V usage is TRBV7-3 and J usage is TRBJ2-1; TRBD1 or TRBD2 may be the D gene (6 bases each). This CDR3 spans 16 amino acids. Germline CDR1 is SGHTA and CDR2 is FQGTGA. V was pared by 1 base and J by 6 bases, with 16 bases between. The CDR3 reads CASSLNNLGGSNEQFF. In DNA, the CDR3 is TGTGCCAGCAGCTTAAACAATTTAGGGGGGAGCAATGAGCAGTTCTTC.

On this clone: Its ends do not fully match the called genes, so a read error is possible. The gene calls are TRBV9 and TRBJ2-2; 8 bases align to TRBD2. The germline V gene encodes CDR1 SGDLS and CDR2 YYNGEE. This CDR3 is built from 16 residues. CDR3 loop: CASSISGRGRTREPFF. DNA for the CDR3: TGTGCCAGCAGCATCAGCGGGAGAGGAAGAACCCGGGAGCCGTTTTTT.

On this clone: This could be a read error, since a much larger clone is one nucleotide away. V and J are TRBV10-1 and TRBJ2-3, with D maybe TRBD1 (5 bases). The V and J ends lost 0 bases and 5 bases respectively, with 12 bases between them. The CDR3 totals 15 residues. CDR1 WNHNN and CDR2 SYGVQD come from the germline V gene (reference sequence). In nucleotides, the CDR3 is TGCGCCAGCAGTGAGTCGAATGGGGCGCTAGATACGCAGTATTTT. The encoded protein is CASSESNGALDTQYF.

This clone was seen a handful of times. V is TRBV5-4 and J is TRBJ2-7; a weak D match, TRBD1 (6 bases). The CDR3 covers 15 residues. With 2 bases removed from V and 4 bases from J, the gap between germline ends came to 16 bases. Germline V lookup: CDR1 SGHNT, CDR2 YYREEE (reference sequence). CDR3 nucleotide sequence: TGTGCCAGCAGCTTACTCAGGACAGAGCCTTACGAGCAGTACTTC. This codes for CASSLLRTEPYEQYF.

This clone has a count of ten or more. The rearrangement uses TRBV24-1 and TRBJ2-2; 9 nucleotides match TRBD1. Germline V gene lookup returns CDR1 KGHDR and CDR2 SFDVKD. The junction had 2 bases not matched to a gene; V was cut back by 3 bases and J by 4 bases. The CDR3 length is 15 residues. CDR3 in DNA: TGTGCCACCAGTGATACGACAGGGGGCACCGGGGAGCTGTTTTTT. Translation: CATSDTTGGTGELFF.

At least ten counts were recorded for this clone. The chain combines TRBV2 with TRBJ2-5; D call uncertain. V was cut by 6 bases and J by 5 bases, with 19 bases left in between. The CDR3 has 15 residues. CDR1 SNHLY and CDR2 FYNNEI come from the germline V gene. CDR3 sequence: CASRGFSSWGETQYF. In DNA form, the CDR3 reads TGTGCCAGCAGGGGGTTTTCAAGTTGGGGTGAGACCCAGTACTTC.

This clone was recorded many times. This chain uses TRBV7-6 with TRBJ2-1; TRBD1 aligns across 9 bases. V dropped 5 bases and J dropped 0; count of bases not matched to a gene: 8. CDR3 length: 17 residues. The germline gives CDR1 SGHVS, CDR2 FNYEAQ. CDR3 sequence reads: CASSPWTGDLSYNEQFF. The CDR3 DNA sequence: TGTGCCAGCAGCCCCTGGACAGGGGACCTCTCCTACAATGAGCAGTTCTTC.

Concerning this clone itself: An end of the junction differs from the germline gene, which may be a read error. V is TRBV2 and J is TRBJ2-2; 11 nucleotides match TRBD2. The CDR3 runs to 17 residues. CDR1 and CDR2 (germline): SNHLY, FYNNEI. CDR3 nucleotides: TGTGCCAGCAGTTTGGGTAGCGGGAGGGCGAACACCGGGGAGCTGTTCTTT. The encoded protein is CASSLGSGRANTGELFF.

Comment on this clone: Relative to the germline gene, one junction end is altered; a read error may explain this. This chain uses TRBV5-6 with TRBJ2-7, with D possibly matching TRBD2 (6 bases). Per the germline V gene, CDR1 is SGHDT and CDR2 is YYEEEE. This CDR3 region has 16 residues. CDR3 coding DNA: TGTGCCGGCAGCTTTGACCCCGGGGGTTTGGTGGGTGAGCAGTACTTC. This translates into CAGSFDPGGLVGEQYF.